The clone carrying this TCR beta chain was detected a few times. The antigen is not known. The length of the CDR3 is 14 residues. V was pared by 1 base and J by 5 bases, with 6 bases between. Germline V gene lookup returns CDR1 SEHNR and CDR2 FQNEAQ (reference sequence). The sample originates from a study of regulatory T cells in long-lasting Graves disease. Study summary: Those with persistent Graves' disease had received antithyroid drugs for over 5 years with positive TSH receptor antibodies. General study results and limits: TRBV28 was favored in persistent disease, as were TRBJ1-2 and TRBJ2-5.

Libraries of TCR beta came from iRepertoire HTBI primers plus Arm-PCR of CDR3 regions. Original handling: Across samples, 62 TRBV and more than 13 TRBJ segments were found. MiXCR was run by TCRdb on the multiplex PCR reads, yielding one entry per CDR3 protein. The V and J calls here are based on TCRdb, not the publication. The data contain more than 300,000 distinct CDR3 sequences, less than 20% of them singletons. Time point here: persistent/refractory GD, antithyroid drugs over 5 years with positive TRAb. Generation of the TCR library employed RNA extracted from PBMCs. American Thyroid Association guidelines served as the basis for diagnosing Graves' disease.

Source: peripheral blood mononuclear cells (PBMCs), taken when the disease was refractory, from a patient treated with antithyroid drugs. The TCR originated in a female donor with Graves disease. The chain has TRBV7-9 and TRBJ2-6; the D is unclear. The CDR3 DNA follows: TGTGCCAGCAGCTTAGGTGTCCGGGCCAACGTCCTGACTTTC. Encoded protein: CASSLGVRANVLTF.